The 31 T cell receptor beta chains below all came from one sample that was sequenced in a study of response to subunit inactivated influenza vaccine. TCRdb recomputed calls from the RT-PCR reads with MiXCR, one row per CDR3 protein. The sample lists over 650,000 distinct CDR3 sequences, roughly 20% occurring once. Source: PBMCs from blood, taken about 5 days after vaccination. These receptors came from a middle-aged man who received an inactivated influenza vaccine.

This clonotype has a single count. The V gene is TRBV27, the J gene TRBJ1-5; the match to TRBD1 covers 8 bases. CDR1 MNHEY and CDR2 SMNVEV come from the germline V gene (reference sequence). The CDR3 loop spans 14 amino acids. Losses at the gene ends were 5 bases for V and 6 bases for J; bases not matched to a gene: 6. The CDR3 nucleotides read TGTGCCAGCAGTGCATACAGGGGGTCTCAGCCCCAGCATTTT. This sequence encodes CASSAYRGSQPQHF.

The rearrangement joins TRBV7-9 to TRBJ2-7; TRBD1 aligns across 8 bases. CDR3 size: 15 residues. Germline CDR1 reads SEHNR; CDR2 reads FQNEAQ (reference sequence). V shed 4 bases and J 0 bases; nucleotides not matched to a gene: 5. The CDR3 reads CASSSWDRRSYEQYF. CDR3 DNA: TGTGCCAGCAGCTCCTGGGACAGGCGCTCCTACGAGCAGTACTTC.

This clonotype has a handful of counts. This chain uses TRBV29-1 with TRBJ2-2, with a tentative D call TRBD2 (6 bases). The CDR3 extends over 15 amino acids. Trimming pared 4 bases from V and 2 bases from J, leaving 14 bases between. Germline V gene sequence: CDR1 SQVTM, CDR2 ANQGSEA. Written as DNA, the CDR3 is TGCAGCGTTGGTGGCGGGGCCAGTAACACCGGGGAGCTGTTTTTT. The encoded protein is CSVGGGASNTGELFF.

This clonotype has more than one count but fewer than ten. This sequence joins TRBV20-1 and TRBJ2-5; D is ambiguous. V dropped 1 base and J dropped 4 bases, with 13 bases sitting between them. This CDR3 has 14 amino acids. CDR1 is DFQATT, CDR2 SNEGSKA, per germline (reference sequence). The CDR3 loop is CSARAVEGVETQYF. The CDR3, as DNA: TGCAGTGCTAGAGCAGTTGAAGGCGTAGAGACCCAGTACTTC.

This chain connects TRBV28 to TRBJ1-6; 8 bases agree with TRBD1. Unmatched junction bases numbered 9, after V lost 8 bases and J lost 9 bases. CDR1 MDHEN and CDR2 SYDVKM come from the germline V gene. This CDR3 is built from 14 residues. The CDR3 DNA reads TGTGCCAGCGGACAGACAGGGGTCGCTTCACCCCTCCACTTT. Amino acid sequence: CASGQTGVASPLHF.

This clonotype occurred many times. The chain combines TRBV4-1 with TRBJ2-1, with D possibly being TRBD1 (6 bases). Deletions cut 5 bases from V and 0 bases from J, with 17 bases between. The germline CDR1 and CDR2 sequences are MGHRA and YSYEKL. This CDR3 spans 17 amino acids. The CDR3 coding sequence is TGCGCCAGCAGCAAAAGGGGACAACCTAGCTCCTACAATGAGCAGTTCTTC. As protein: CASSKRGQPSSYNEQFF.

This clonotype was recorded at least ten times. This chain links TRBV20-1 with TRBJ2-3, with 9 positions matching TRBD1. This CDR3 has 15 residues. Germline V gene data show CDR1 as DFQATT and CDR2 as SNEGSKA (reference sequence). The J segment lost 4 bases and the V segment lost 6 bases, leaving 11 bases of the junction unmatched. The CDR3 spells CSAKPGQGRADTQYF. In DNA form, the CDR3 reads TGCAGTGCAAAACCGGGACAGGGAAGGGCAGATACGCAGTATTTT.

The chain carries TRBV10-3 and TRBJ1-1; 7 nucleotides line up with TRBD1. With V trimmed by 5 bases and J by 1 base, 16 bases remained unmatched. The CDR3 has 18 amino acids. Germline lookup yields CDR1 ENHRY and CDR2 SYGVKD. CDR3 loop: CAISPGQTGSYRNTEAFF. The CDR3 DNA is TGTGCCATCAGTCCGGGACAGACCGGGTCCTATAGGAACACTGAAGCTTTCTTT.

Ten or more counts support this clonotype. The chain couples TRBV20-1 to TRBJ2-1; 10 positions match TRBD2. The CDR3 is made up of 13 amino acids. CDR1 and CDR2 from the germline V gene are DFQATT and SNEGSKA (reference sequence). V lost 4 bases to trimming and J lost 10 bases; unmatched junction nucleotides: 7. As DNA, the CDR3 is TGCAGTGCTACTCTTAATAGCGGGGGGGAGCAGTTCTTC. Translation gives CSATLNSGGEQFF.

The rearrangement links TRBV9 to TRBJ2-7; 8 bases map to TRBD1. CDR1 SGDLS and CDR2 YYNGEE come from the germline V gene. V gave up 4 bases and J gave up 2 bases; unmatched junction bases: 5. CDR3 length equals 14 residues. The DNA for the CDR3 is TGTGCCAGCAGCAACCGGGACAGGCCCTACGAGCAGTACTTC. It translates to CASSNRDRPYEQYF.

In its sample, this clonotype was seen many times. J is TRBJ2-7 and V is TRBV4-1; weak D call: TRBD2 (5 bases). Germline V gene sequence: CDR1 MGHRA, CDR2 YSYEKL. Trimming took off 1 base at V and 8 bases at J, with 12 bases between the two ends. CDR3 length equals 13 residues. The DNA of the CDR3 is TGCGCCAGCAGCCAAGTTACGGGGTTCCAGCAGTACTTC. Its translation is CASSQVTGFQQYF.

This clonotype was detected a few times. CDR3 DNA: TGTGCCACCAGTGACCCAAAGACAGGGCCCTTCTACAATGAGCAGTTCTTC. This sequence encodes CATSDPKTGPFYNEQFF. The chain carries TRBV24-1 and TRBJ2-1, with TRBD1 identical over 7 bases. The germline V gene encodes CDR1 KGHDR and CDR2 SFDVKD. V dropped 4 bases and J dropped 3; count of bases not matched to a gene: 11. The CDR3 is made up of 17 amino acids.

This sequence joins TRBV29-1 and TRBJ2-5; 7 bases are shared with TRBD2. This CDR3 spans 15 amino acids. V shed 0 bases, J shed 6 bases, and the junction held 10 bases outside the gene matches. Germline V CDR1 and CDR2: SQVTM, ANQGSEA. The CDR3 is CSVEDRAGYTKTQYF. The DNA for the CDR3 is TGCAGCGTTGAAGACAGAGCGGGGTACACAAAGACCCAGTACTTC.

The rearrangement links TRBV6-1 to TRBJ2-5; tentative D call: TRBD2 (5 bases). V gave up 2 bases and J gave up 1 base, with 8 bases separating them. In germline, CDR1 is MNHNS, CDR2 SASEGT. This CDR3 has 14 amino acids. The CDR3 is CASSEYGIQETQYF. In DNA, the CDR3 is TGTGCCAGCAGTGAATACGGGATCCAAGAGACCCAGTACTTC.

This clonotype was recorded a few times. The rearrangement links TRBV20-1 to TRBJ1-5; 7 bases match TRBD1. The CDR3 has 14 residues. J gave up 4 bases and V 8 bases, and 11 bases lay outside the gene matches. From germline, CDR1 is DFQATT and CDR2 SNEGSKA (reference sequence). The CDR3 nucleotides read TGCAGTTCTACAGGGACAGCACCTAATCAGCCCCAGCATTTT. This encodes CSSTGTAPNQPQHF.

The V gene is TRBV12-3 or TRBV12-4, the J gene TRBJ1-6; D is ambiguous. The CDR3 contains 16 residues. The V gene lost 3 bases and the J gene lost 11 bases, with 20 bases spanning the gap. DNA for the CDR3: TGTGCCAGCAGTTTTTTTTACGGGGAACGGGCGACACCCCTCCACTTT. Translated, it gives CASSFFYGERATPLHF.

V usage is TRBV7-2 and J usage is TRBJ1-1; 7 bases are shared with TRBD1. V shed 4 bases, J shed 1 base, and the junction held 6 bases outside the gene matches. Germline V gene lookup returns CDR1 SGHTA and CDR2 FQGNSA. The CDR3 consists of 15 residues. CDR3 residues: CASSSQTGKNTEAFF. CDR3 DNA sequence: TGTGCCAGCAGCTCACAGACAGGGAAGAACACTGAAGCTTTCTTT.

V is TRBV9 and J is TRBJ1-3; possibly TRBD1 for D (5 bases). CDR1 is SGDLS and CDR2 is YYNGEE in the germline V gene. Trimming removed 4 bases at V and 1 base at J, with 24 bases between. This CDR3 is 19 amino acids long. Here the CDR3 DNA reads TGTGCCAGCAGCCCTATCTTGGGGGTCGACATGTTTTCTGGAAACACCATATATTTT. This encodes CASSPILGVDMFSGNTIYF.

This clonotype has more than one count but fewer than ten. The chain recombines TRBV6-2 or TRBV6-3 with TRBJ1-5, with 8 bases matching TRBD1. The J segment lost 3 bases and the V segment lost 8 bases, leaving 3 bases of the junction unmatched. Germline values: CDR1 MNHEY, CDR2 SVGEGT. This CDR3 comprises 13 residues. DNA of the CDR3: TGTGCCAGCGGACAGGGACTCAATCAGCCCCAGCATTTT. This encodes CASGQGLNQPQHF.

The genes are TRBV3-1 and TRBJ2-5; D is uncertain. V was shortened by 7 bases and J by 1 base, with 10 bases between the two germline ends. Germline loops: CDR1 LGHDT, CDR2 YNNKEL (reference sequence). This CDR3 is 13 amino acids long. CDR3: CASTPVLQETQYF. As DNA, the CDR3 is TGTGCCAGCACCCCGGTCCTCCAAGAGACCCAGTACTTC.

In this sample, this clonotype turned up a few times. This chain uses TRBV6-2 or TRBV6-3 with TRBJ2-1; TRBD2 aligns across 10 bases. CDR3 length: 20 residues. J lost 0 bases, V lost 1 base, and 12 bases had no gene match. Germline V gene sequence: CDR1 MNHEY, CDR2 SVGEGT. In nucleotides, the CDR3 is TGTGCCAGCAGTTACTGGCTAGCGGGAGCGAACTCCCGCTCCTACAATGAGCAGTTCTTC. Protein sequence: CASSYWLAGANSRSYNEQFF.

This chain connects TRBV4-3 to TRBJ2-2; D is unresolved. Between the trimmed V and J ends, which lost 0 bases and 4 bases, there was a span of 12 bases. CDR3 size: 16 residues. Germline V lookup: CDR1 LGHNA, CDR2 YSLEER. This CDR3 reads CASSQERVVGTGELFF. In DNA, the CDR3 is TGCGCCAGCAGCCAAGAAAGGGTAGTGGGCACCGGGGAGCTGTTTTTT.

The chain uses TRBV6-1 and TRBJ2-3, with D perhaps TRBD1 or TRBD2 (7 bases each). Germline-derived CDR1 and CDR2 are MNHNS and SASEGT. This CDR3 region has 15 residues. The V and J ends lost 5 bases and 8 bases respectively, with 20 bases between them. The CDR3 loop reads CASSSGTAPGGTQYF. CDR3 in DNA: TGTGCCAGCAGTAGCGGGACGGCTCCAGGGGGTACGCAGTATTTT.

CDR3 amino acids: CASSRRPSGTGELFF. Written as DNA, the CDR3 is TGCGCCAGCAGCCGCAGGCCCTCGGGCACCGGGGAGCTGTTTTTT. V and J are TRBV5-1 and TRBJ2-2; unclear D gene. The V and J ends lost 4 bases and 4 bases respectively, with 14 bases between them. The CDR3 has 15 residues. Germline V gene data show CDR1 as SGHRS and CDR2 as YFSETQ.

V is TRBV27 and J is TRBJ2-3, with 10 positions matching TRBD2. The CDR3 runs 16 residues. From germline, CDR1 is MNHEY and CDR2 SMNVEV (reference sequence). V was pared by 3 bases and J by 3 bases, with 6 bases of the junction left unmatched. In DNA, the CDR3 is TGTGCCAGCAGTTTCCTGAGCGGGAGGGCGACAGATACGCAGTATTTT. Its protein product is CASSFLSGRATDTQYF.

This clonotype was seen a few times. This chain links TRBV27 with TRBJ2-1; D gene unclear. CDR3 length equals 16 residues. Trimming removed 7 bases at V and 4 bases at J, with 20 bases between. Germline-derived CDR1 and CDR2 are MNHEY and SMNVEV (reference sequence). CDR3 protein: CASIPAWTGRYNEQFF. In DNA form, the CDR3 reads TGTGCCAGCATCCCCGCGTGGACCGGAAGATACAATGAGCAGTTCTTC.

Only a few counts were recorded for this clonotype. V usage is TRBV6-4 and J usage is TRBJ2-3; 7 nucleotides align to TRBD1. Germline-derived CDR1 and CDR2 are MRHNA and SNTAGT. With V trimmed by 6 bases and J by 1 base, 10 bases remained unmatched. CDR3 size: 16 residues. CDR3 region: CASSASQGVGTDTQYF. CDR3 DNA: TGTGCCAGCAGCGCCAGCCAGGGGGTCGGCACAGATACGCAGTATTTT.

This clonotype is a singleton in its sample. CDR3 sequence reads: CASSVRGGRTYNEQFF. The DNA of the CDR3 is TGTGCCAGCAGTGTACGCGGGGGGAGAACCTACAATGAGCAGTTCTTC. The rearrangement joins TRBV2 to TRBJ2-1, with 8 positions matching TRBD2. Germline lookup yields CDR1 SNHLY and CDR2 FYNNEI. This CDR3 is built from 16 residues. V dropped 4 bases and J dropped 2; count of bases not matched to a gene: 7.

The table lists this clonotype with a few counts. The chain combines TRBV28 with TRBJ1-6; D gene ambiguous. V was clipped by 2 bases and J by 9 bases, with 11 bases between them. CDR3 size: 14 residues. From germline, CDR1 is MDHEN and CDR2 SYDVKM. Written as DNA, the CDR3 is TGTGCCAGCAGTTTAGAGAACAGACTTTCACCCCTCCACTTT. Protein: CASSLENRLSPLHF.

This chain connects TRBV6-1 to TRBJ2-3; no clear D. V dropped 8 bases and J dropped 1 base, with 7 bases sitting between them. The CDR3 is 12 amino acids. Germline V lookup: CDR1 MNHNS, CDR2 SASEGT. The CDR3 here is CASALRTDTQYF. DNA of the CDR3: TGTGCCAGCGCGCTTCGCACAGATACGCAGTATTTT.

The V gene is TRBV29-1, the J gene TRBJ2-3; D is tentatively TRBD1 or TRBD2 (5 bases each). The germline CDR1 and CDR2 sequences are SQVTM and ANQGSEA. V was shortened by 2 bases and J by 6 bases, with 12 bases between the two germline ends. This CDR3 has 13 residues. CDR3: CSVEWDLRDTQYF. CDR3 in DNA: TGCAGCGTTGAATGGGACCTCCGGGATACGCAGTATTTT.